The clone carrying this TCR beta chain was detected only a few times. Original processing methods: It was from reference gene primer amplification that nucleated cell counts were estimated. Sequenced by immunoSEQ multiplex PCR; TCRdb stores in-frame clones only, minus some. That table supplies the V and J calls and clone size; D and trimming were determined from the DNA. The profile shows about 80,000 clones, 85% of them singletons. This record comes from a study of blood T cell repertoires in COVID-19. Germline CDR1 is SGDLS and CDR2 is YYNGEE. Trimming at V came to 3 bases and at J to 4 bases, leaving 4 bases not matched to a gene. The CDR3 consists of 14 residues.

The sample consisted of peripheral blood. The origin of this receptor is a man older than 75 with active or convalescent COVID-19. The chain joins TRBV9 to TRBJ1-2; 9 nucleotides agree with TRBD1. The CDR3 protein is CASSGGQGTYGYTF. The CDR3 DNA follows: TGTGCCAGCAGCGGCGGACAGGGGACCTATGGCTACACCTTC.